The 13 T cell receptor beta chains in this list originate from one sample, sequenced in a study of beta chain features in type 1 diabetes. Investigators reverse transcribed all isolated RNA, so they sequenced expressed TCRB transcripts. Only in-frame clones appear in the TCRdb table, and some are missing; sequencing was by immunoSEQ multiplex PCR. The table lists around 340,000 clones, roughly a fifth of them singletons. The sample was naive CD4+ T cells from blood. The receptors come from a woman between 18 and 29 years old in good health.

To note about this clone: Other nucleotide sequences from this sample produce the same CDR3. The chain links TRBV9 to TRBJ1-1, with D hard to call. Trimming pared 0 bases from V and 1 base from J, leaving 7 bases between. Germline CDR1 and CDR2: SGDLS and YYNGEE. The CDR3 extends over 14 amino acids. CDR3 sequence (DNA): TGTGCCAGCAGCGTAGAGGGAGGGAACACTGAAGCTTTCTTT. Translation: CASSVEGGNTEAFF.

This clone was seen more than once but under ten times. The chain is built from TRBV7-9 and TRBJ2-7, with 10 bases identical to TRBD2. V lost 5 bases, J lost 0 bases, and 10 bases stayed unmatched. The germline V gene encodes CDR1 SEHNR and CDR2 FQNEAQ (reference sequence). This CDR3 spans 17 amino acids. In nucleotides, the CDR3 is TGTGCCAGCAGCCCCTCGAGGACTAGCGGTAGCTCCTACGAGCAGTACTTC. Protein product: CASSPSRTSGSSYEQYF.

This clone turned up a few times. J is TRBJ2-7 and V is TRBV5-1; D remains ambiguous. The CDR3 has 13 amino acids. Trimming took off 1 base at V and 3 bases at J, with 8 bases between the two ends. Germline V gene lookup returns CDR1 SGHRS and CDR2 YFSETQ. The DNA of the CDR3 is TGCGCCAGCAGCTTGATACAGAACTACGAGCAGTACTTC. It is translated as CASSLIQNYEQYF. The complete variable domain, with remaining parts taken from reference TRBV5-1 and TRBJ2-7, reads KAGVTQTPRYLIKTRGQQVTLSCSPISGHRSVSWYQQTPGQGLQFLFEYFSETQRNKGNFPGRFSGRQFSNSRSEMNVSTLELGDSALYLCASSLIQNYEQYFGPGTRLTVT.

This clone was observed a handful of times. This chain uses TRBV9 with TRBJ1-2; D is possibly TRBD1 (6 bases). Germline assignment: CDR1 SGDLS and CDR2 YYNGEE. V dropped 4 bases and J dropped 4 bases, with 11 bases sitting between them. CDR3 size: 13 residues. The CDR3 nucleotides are TGTGCCAGCAGCCCGACAGGACCCTATGGCTACACCTTC. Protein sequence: CASSPTGPYGYTF. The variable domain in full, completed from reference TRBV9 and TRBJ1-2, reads DSGVTQTPKHLITATGQRVTLRCSPRSGDLSVYWYQQSLDQGLQFLIQYYNGEERAKGNILERFSAQQFPDLHSELNLSSLELGDSALYFCASSPTGPYGYTFGSGTRLTVV.

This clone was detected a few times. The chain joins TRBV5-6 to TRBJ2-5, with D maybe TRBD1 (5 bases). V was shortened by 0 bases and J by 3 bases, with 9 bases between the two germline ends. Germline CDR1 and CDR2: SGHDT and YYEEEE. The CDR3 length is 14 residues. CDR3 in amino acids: CASSLVLREETQYF. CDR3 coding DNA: TGTGCCAGCAGCTTGGTTCTCAGGGAAGAGACCCAGTACTTC. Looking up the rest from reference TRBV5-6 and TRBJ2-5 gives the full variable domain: DAGVTQSPTHLIKTRGQQVTLRCSPKSGHDTVSWYQQALGQGPQFIFQYYEEEERQRGNFPDRFSGHQFPNYSSELNVNALLLGDSALYLCASSLVLREETQYFGPGTRLLVL.

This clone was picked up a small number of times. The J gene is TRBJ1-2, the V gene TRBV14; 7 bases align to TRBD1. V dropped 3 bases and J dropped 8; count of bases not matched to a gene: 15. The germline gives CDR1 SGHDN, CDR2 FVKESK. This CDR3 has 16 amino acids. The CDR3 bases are TGTGCCAGCAGCCACCGTTCCCTGACAGGGTCAGGCGGCTACACCTTC. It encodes CASSHRSLTGSGGYTF.

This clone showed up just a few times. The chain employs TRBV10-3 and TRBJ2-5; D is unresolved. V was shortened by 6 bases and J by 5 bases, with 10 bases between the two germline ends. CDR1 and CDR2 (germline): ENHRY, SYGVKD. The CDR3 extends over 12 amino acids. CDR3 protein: CAISGDPETQYF. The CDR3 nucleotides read TGTGCCATCAGCGGAGACCCGGAGACCCAGTACTTC.

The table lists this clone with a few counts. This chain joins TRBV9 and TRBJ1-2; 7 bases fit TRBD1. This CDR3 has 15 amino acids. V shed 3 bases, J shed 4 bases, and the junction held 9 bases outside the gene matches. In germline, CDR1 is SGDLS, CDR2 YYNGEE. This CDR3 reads CASSATGKGGYGYTF. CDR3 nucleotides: TGTGCCAGCAGCGCGACAGGGAAGGGTGGCTATGGCTACACCTTC.

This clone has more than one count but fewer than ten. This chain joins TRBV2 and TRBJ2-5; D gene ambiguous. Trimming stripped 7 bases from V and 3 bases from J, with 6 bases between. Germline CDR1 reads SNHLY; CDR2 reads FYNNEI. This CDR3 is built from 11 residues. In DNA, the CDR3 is TGTGCCAGCACGGCGGAAGAGACCCAGTACTTC. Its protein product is CASTAEETQYF.

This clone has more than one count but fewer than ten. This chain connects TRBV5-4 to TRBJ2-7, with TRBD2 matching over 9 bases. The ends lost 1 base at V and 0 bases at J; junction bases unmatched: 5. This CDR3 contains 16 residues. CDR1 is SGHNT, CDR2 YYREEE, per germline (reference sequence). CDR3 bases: TGTGCCAGCAGCTTGCCGGGCGGGGGGGCCTCCTACGAGCAGTACTTC. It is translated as CASSLPGGGASYEQYF.

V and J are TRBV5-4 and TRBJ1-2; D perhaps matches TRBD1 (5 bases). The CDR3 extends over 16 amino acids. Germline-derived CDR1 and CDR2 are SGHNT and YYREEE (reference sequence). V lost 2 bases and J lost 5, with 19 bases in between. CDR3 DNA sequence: TGTGCCAGCAGCTTATGGTCCCTCAAACGGGGGTATGGCTACACCTTC. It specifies CASSLWSLKRGYGYTF.

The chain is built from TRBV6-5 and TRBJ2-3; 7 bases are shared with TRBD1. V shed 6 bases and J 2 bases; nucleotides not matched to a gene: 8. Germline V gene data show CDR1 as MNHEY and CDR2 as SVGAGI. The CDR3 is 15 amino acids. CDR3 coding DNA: TGTGCCAGCAGATCCGGGACAGACTCCACAGATACGCAGTATTTT. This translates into CASRSGTDSTDTQYF.

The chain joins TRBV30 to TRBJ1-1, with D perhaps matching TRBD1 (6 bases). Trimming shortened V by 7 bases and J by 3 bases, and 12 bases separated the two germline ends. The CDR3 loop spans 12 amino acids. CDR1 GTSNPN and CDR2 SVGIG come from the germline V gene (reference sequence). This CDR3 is CALQGWDTEAFF. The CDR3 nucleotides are TGTGCCTTACAGGGCTGGGACACTGAAGCTTTCTTT.